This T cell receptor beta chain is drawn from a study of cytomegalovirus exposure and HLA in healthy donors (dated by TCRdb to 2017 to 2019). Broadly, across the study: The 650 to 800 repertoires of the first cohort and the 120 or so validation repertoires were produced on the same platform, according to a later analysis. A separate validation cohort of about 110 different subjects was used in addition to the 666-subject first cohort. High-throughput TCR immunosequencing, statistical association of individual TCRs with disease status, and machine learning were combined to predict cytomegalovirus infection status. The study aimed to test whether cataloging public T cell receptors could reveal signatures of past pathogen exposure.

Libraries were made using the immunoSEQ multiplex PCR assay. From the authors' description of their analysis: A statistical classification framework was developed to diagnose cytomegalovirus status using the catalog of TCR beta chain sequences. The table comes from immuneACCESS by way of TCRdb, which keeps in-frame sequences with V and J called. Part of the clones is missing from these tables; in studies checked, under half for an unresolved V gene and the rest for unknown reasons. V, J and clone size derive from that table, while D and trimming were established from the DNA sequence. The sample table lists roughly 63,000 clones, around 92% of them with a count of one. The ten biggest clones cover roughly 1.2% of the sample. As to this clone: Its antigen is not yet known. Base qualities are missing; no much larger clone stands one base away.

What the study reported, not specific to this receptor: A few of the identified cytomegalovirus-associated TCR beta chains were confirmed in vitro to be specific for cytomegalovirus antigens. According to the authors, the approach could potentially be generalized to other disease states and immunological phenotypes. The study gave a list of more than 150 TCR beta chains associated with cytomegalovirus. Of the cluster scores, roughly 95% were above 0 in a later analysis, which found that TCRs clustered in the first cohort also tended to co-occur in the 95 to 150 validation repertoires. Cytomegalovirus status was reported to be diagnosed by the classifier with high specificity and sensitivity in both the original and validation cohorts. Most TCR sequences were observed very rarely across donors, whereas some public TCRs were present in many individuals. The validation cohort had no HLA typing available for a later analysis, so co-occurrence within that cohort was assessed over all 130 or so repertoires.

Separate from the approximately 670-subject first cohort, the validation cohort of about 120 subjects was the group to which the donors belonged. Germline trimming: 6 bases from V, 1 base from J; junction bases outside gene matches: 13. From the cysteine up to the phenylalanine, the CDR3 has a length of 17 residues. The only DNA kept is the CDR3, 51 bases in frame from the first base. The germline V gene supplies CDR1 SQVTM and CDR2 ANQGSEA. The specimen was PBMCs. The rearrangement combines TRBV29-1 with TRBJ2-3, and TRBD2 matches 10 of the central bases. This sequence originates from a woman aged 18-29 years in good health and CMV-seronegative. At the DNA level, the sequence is TGCAGCGTCGCCGCTAGCGGGAGTGGCGCCGGCACAGATACGCAGTATTTT. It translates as CSVAASGSGAGTDTQYF.